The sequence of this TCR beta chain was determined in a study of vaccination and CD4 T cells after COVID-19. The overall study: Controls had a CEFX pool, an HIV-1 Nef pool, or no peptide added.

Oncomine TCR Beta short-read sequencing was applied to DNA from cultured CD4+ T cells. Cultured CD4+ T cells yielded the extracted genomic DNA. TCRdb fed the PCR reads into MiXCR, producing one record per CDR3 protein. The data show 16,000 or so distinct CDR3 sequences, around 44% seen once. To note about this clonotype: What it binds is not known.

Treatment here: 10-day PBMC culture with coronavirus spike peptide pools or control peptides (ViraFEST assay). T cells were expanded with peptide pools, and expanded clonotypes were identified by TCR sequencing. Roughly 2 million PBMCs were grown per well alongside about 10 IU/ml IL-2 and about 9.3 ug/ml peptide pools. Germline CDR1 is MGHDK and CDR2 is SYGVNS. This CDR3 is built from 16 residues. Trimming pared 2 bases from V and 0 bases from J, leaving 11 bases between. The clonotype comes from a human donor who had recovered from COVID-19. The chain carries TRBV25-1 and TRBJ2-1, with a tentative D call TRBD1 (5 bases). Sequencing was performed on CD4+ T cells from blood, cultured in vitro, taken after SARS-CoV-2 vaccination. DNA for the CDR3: TGTGCCAGCAGTGAAGGGTCGACAGTCTCCTACAATGAGCAGTTCTTC. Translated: CASSEGSTVSYNEQFF.